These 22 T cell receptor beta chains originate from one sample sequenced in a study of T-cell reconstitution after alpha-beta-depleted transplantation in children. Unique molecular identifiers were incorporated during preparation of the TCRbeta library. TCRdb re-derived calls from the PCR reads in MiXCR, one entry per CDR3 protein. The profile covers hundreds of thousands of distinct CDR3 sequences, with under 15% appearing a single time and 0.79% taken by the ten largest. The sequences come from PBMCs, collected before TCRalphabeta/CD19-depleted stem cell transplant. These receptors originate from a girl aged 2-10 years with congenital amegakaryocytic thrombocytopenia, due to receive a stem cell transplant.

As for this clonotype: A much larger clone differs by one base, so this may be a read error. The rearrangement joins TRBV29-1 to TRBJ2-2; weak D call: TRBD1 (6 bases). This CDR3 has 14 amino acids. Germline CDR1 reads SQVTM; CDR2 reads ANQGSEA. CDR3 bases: TGCAGCGTTGAAAGGGGGTGGAACACCGGGGAGCCGTTTTTT. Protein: CSVERGWNTGEPFF.

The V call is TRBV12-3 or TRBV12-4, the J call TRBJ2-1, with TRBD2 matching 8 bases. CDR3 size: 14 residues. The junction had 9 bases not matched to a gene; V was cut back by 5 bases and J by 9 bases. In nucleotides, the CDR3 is TGTGCCAGCAGTCGACTAGCGACTCTGAGTGAGCAGTTCTTC. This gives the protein CASSRLATLSEQFF.

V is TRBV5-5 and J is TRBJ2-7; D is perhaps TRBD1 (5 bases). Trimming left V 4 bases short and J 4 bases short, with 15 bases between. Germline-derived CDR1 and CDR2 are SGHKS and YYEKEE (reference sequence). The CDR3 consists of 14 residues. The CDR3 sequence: CASSPGFLGYEQYF. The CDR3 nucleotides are TGTGCCAGCAGCCCAGGGTTTTTGGGTTACGAGCAGTACTTC.

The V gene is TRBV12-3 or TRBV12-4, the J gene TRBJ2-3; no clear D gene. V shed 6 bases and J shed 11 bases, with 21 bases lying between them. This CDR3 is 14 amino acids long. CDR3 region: CASSPDLSPFGQYF. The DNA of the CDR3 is TGTGCCAGCAGCCCCGACTTATCCCCCTTTGGGCAGTATTTT.

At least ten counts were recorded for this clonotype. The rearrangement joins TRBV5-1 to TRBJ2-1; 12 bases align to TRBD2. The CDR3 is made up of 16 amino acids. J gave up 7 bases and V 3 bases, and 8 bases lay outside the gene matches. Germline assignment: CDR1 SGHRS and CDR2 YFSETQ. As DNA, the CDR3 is TGCGCCAGCAGCTCGGAACTAGCGGGAGGTTTAAATGAGCAGTTCTTC. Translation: CASSSELAGGLNEQFF. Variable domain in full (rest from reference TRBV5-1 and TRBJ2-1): KAGVTQTPRYLIKTRGQQVTLSCSPISGHRSVSWYQQTPGQGLQFLFEYFSETQRNKGNFPGRFSGRQFSNSRSEMNVSTLELGDSALYLCASSSELAGGLNEQFFGPGTRLTVL.

Here the CDR3 DNA reads TGCGCCAGCAGCGCGACTATCCTCTACGAGCAGTACTTC. Its translation: CASSATILYEQYF. V is TRBV5-1 and J is TRBJ2-7; D perhaps matches TRBD2 (5 bases). Per germline, CDR1 SGHRS and CDR2 YFSETQ. V lost 4 bases to trimming and J lost 3 bases, with 11 bases between them. The CDR3 contains 13 residues.

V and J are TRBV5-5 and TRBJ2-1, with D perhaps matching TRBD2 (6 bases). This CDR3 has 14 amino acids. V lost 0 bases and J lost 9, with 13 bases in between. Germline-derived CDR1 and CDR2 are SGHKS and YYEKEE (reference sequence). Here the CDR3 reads CASSLVWRAVEQFF. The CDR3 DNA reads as TGTGCCAGCAGCTTGGTTTGGAGGGCCGTTGAGCAGTTCTTC.

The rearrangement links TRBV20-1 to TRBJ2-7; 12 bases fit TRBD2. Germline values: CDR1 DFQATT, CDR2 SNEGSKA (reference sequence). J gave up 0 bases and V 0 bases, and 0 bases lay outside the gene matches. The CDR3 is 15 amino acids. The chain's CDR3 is CSARELAGGSYEQYF. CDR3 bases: TGCAGTGCTAGAGAACTAGCGGGGGGCTCCTACGAGCAGTACTTC.

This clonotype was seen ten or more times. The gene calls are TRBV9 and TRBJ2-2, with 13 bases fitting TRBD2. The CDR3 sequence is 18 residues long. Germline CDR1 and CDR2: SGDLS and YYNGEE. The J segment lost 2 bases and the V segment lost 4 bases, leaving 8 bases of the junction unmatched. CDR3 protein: CASSLQTSGRLNTGELFF. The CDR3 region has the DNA TGTGCCAGCAGCCTACAGACTAGCGGGAGGCTAAACACCGGGGAGCTGTTTTTT.

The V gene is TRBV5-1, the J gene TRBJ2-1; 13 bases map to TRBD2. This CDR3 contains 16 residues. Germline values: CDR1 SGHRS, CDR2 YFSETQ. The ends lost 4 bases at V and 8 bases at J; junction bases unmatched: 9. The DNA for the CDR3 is TGCGCCAGCAGCACCCAACTAGCGGGAGGGCGGGATGAGCAGTTCTTC. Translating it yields CASSTQLAGGRDEQFF.

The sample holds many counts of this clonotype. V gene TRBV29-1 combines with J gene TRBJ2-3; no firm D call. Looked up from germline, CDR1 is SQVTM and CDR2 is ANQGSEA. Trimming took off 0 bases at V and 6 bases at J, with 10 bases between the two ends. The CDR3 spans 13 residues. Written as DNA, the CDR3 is TGCAGCGTTGAAGATCCTGCTTCGGATACGCAGTATTTT. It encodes CSVEDPASDTQYF.

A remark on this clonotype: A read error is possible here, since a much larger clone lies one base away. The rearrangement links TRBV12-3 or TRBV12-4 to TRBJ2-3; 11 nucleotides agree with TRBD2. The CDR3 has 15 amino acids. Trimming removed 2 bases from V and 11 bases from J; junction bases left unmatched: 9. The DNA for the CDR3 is TGTGCCAGCAGTTTAATAGCGGGAGGGGATATCGTGCAGTATTTT. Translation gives CASSLIAGGDIVQYF.

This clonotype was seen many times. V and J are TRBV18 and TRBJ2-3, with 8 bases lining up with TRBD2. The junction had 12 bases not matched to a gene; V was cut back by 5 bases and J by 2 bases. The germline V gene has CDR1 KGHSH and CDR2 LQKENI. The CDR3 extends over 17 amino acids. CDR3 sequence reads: CASSSEVYSGNTDTQYF. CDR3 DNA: TGTGCCAGCTCATCGGAGGTATATAGCGGGAACACAGATACGCAGTATTTT.

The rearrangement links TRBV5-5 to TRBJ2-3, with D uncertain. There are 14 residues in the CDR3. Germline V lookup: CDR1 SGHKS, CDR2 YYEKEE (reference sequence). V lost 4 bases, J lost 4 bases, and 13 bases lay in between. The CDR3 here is CASSRSSFADTQYF. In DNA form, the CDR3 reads TGTGCCAGCAGCCGATCGAGTTTCGCAGATACGCAGTATTTT.

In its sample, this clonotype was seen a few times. The CDR3 DNA follows: TGTGCCAGCAGTCGAGGGGTTCTCTGGGAAAAACTGTTTTTT. It yields the protein CASSRGVLWEKLFF. The V and J genes are TRBV28 and TRBJ1-4; tentative D call: TRBD1 (5 bases). Trimming cost V 5 bases and J 8 bases, with 15 bases left between them. Germline-derived CDR1 and CDR2 are MDHEN and SYDVKM. The CDR3 covers 14 residues.

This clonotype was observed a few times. The CDR3 region has the DNA TGTGCCAGCAGTTCCGGATTTAACTACGAGCAGTACTTC. Protein: CASSSGFNYEQYF. V and J are TRBV12-3 or TRBV12-4 and TRBJ2-7; no firm D call. Trimming pared 4 bases from V and 3 bases from J, leaving 10 bases between. The CDR3 is 13 residues long.

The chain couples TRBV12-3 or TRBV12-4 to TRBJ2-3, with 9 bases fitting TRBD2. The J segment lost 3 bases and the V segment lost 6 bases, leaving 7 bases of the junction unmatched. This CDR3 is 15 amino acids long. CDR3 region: CASSSGLAWTDTQYF. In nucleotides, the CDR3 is TGTGCCAGCAGCTCAGGACTAGCGTGGACAGATACGCAGTATTTT.

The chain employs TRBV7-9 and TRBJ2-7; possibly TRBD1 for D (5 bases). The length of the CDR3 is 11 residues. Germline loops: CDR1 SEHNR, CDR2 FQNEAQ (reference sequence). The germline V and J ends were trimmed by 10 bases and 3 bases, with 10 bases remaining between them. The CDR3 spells CATDRSYEQYF. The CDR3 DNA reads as TGTGCCACAGACAGAAGCTACGAGCAGTACTTC.

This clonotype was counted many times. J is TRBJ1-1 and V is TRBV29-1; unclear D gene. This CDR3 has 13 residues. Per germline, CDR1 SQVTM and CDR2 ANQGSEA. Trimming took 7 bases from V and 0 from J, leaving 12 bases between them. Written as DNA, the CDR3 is TGCAGCGCCCCGATGGGCATGAACACTGAAGCTTTCTTT. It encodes CSAPMGMNTEAFF.

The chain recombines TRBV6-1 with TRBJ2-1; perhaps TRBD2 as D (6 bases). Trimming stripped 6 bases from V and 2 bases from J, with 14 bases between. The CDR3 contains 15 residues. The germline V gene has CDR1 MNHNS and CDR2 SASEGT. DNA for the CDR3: TGTGCCAGCAGAAGATCGGACTATACCTACAATGAGCAGTTCTTC. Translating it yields CASRRSDYTYNEQFF.

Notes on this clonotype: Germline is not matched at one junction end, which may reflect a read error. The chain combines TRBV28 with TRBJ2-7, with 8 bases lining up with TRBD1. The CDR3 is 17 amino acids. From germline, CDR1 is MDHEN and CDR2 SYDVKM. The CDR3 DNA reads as TGTGCCAGCACGTCGCCGGGACAGGCAATCGGAACCTACGAGCAGCACTTC. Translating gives CASTSPGQAIGTYEQHF.

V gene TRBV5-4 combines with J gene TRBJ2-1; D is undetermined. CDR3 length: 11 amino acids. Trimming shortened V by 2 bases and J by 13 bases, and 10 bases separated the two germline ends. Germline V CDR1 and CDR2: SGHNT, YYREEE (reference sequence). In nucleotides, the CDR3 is TGTGCCAGCAGCTTATGGTCCCTACAGTTCTTC. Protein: CASSLWSLQFF.